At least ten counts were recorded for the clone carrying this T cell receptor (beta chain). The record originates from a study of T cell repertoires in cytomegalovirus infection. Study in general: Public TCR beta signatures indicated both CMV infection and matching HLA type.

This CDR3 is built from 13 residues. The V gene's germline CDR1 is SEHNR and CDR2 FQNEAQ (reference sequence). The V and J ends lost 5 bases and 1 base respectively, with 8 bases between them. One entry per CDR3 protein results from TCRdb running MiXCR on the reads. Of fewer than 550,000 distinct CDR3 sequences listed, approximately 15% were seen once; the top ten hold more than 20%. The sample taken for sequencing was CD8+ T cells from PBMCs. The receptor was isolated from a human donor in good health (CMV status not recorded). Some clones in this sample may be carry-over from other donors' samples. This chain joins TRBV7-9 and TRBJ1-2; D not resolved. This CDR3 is CASSPGLNYGYTF. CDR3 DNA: TGTGCCAGCAGCCCCGGACTTAACTATGGCTACACCTTC.